A single sample is the source of the 30 T cell receptor beta chains below, sequenced in a study of spatial heterogeneity in lung cancer. Time point given: sample taken at primary tumor resection. Their antigen targets remain unknown. TCRdb fed the 5' RACE reads into MiXCR, producing one record per CDR3 protein. This table has thousands of distinct CDR3 sequences, 13% to 15% appearing once. Study-wide results and limits: Intratumoral expanded alpha and beta TCR counts were found to track tumor mutation counts.

The material sequenced was lung tumor tissue, taken at surgery. The receptors were gathered from a male donor with early-stage non-small cell lung cancer.

This clonotype was observed many times. Since the library was made to target alpha chains, this beta chain is a stray read and its abundance is not meaningful. The rearrangement joins TRBV29-1 to TRBJ2-5, with a possible D match to TRBD2 (5 bases). The germline V gene encodes CDR1 SQVTM and CDR2 ANQGSEA. There are 12 residues in the CDR3. The ends were cut back, 7 bases at V and 3 bases at J, with 12 bases in the middle. The DNA for the CDR3 is TGCAGCGCCCGACTGGGAGAAGAGACCCAGTACTTC. Translating gives CSARLGEETQYF.

This clonotype appeared many times. This beta chain appears as a stray read in a library generated for alpha chains; its size is not informative. The rearrangement uses TRBV11-3 and TRBJ2-3; TRBD2 matches 8 bases. The V and J ends lost 5 bases and 3 bases, in that order; junction bases with no gene match: 13. This CDR3 spans 17 amino acids. Looked up from germline, CDR1 is SGHNT and CDR2 is YENEEA. The CDR3 sequence: CASSQGEVQRETDTQYF. CDR3 DNA sequence: TGTGCCAGCAGCCAAGGGGAAGTTCAGCGGGAGACAGATACGCAGTATTTT.

This clonotype occurred many times. The library was designed around alpha chains, so this beta chain is a stray read whose abundance carries little weight. This chain joins TRBV20-1 and TRBJ2-1; D not certain. Germline-derived CDR1 and CDR2 are DFQATT and SNEGSKA (reference sequence). V dropped 0 bases and J dropped 3 bases, with 9 bases sitting between them. This CDR3 is built from 14 residues. CDR3 in DNA: TGCAGTGCTAGAGATCGTACGGACTACAATGAGCAGTTCTTC. It encodes CSARDRTDYNEQFF.

As regards this clonotype: The library was built for alpha chains, so this beta chain is an off-target read and its size means little. The chain couples TRBV28 to TRBJ1-6; TRBD1 matches 8 bases. The CDR3 covers 15 residues. With 5 bases clipped from V and 7 bases from J, the junction kept 7 bases outside the gene matches. Germline assignment: CDR1 MDHEN and CDR2 SYDVKM. This CDR3 reads CASSGQGLRNSPLHF. The CDR3 DNA reads as TGTGCCAGCAGTGGACAGGGCTTGCGGAATTCACCCCTCCACTTT.

By share, this clonotype counts as medium-sized (0.01 to 0.1%). Little can be read into the size of this beta chain, an off-target read in a library designed for alpha chains. V usage is TRBV18 and J usage is TRBJ2-5; tentatively, D is TRBD2 (6 bases). Germline values: CDR1 KGHSH, CDR2 LQKENI. Trimming removed 3 bases from V and 4 bases from J, with 15 bases in between. This CDR3 comprises 15 residues. CDR3: CASSPAGGPGETQYF. CDR3 in DNA: TGTGCCAGCTCACCGGCAGGAGGGCCCGGAGAGACCCAGTACTTC.

This clonotype is deemed medium-sized. This beta chain is a stray read from a library made for alpha chains; its abundance is not meaningful. The chain has TRBV9 and TRBJ2-1; 8 bases match TRBD2. Germline assignment: CDR1 SGDLS and CDR2 YYNGEE. J gave up 6 bases and V 3 bases, and 5 bases lay outside the gene matches. This CDR3 is 14 amino acids long. CDR3 in DNA: TGTGCCAGCAGCGCTACCGGGACTAGCAATGAGCAGTTCTTC. Its protein is CASSATGTSNEQFF.

This clonotype is labeled as medium-sized. Found in a library prepared for alpha chains, this beta chain is an off-target read, and its abundance has little meaning. This chain connects TRBV7-2 to TRBJ2-2; D might be TRBD2 (5 bases). CDR3 length: 15 residues. Germline-derived CDR1 and CDR2 are SGHTA and FQGNSA. Trimming removed 0 bases from V and 6 bases from J, with 11 bases in between. This chain's CDR3 is CASSLAGAGAGELFF. As DNA, the CDR3 is TGTGCCAGCAGCTTAGCGGGAGCTGGGGCCGGGGAGCTGTTTTTT.

There are many counts of this clonotype. Since the library was made to target alpha chains, this beta chain is a stray read and its abundance is not meaningful. The rearrangement links TRBV4-2 to TRBJ1-2; D is uncertain. Germline assignment: CDR1 LGHNA and CDR2 YNFKEQ. This CDR3 is 15 amino acids long. The ends were cut back, 0 bases at V and 8 bases at J, with 16 bases in the middle. The CDR3 region has the DNA TGTGCCAGCAGCCAAGATCGGTACGGGGAGGAAGGCTACACCTTC. This gives the protein CASSQDRYGEEGYTF.

In this sample, this clonotype turned up many times. Found in a library prepared for alpha chains, this beta chain is an off-target read, and its abundance has little meaning. This rearrangement joins TRBV5-1 to TRBJ2-3; D gene ambiguous. CDR1 is SGHRS and CDR2 is YFSETQ in the germline V gene. This CDR3 is 15 amino acids long. The germline V and J ends were trimmed by 4 bases and 1 base, with 13 bases remaining between them. This CDR3 is CASSPGTARTDTQYF. The CDR3 DNA reads as TGCGCCAGCAGCCCCGGAACAGCCCGCACAGATACGCAGTATTTT.

This clonotype has at least ten counts. Little can be read into the size of this beta chain, an off-target read in a library designed for alpha chains. The CDR3 bases are TGTGCCAGCAGTTACACTGGGTCAGGGCTTAGCAATCAGCCCCAGCATTTT. Translated: CASSYTGSGLSNQPQHF. The chain couples TRBV6-2 or TRBV6-3 to TRBJ1-5; a possible D gene is TRBD1 (5 bases). The CDR3 loop spans 17 amino acids. The germline V gene has CDR1 MNHEY and CDR2 SVGEGT. Trimming took 2 bases from V and 0 from J, leaving 14 bases between them.

In its sample, this clonotype was seen many times. This beta chain represents an off-target read in a library built for alpha chains; its size is of limited meaning. V usage is TRBV20-1 and J usage is TRBJ2-5; tentatively, D is TRBD2 (5 bases). V was clipped by 1 base and J by 0 bases, with 9 bases between them. The CDR3 is made up of 14 amino acids. From germline, CDR1 is DFQATT and CDR2 SNEGSKA (reference sequence). The CDR3 coding sequence is TGCAGTGCTAGAGTCCGGGATAACCAAGAGACCCAGTACTTC. Its protein is CSARVRDNQETQYF.

By proportion, this clonotype is medium-sized. This beta chain came through as a stray read in a library set up for alpha chains, and its size says little. The V and J genes are TRBV5-6 and TRBJ1-2; D call uncertain. Germline assignment: CDR1 SGHDT and CDR2 YYEEEE. V lost 4 bases and J lost 2, with 6 bases in between. This CDR3 is built from 12 residues. CDR3 in amino acids: CASSPGNYGYTF. The CDR3 DNA reads as TGTGCCAGCAGCCCGGGGAACTATGGCTACACCTTC.

This clonotype showed up many times. The size of this beta chain means little, since it is a stray read in a library made for alpha chains. The genes are TRBV27 and TRBJ2-1; 9 nucleotides align to TRBD1. Germline V gene lookup returns CDR1 MNHEY and CDR2 SMNVEV (reference sequence). With V trimmed by 5 bases and J by 2 bases, 4 bases remained unmatched. CDR3 size: 15 residues. This chain's CDR3 is CASSITGGAYNEQFF. CDR3 in DNA: TGTGCCAGCAGTATTACAGGGGGCGCCTACAATGAGCAGTTCTTC.

This clonotype was picked up many times. This beta chain is a stray sequence in a library constructed for alpha chains; its clone size is not meaningful. The rearrangement uses TRBV20-1 and TRBJ1-4; no definite D call. The CDR3 runs 13 residues. CDR1 is DFQATT, CDR2 SNEGSKA, per germline (reference sequence). V was shortened by 3 bases and J by 6 bases, with 11 bases between the two germline ends. The CDR3: CSARYIMHEKLFF. The CDR3 DNA reads TGCAGTGCTAGGTACATAATGCATGAAAAACTGTTTTTT.

This clonotype occurred many times. Since the library was made to target alpha chains, this beta chain is a stray read and its abundance is not meaningful. The gene calls are TRBV2 and TRBJ2-1, with 7 positions matching TRBD1. From germline, CDR1 is SNHLY and CDR2 FYNNEI. Trimming at V came to 10 bases and at J to 6 bases, leaving 9 bases not matched to a gene. The CDR3 length is 13 residues. The CDR3 loop reads CATETGVVNEQFF. The CDR3 DNA follows: TGTGCCACCGAAACAGGGGTGGTCAATGAGCAGTTCTTC.

This clonotype was seen at least ten times. With the library built for alpha chains, this beta chain is off target and its frequency is not meaningful. The rearrangement joins TRBV4-2 to TRBJ2-5; 8 bases match TRBD2. Germline values: CDR1 LGHNA, CDR2 YNFKEQ. Losses at the gene ends were 1 base for V and 3 bases for J; bases not matched to a gene: 7. This CDR3 spans 16 amino acids. DNA of the CDR3: TGTGCCAGCAGCCAAGCCTACGGGAGGGCCGAAGAGACCCAGTACTTC. Translation: CASSQAYGRAEETQYF.

In its sample, this clonotype was seen many times. This beta chain is off target for a library built for alpha chains, so its abundance means little. J is TRBJ2-7 and V is TRBV28, with D uncertain. Germline CDR1 is MDHEN and CDR2 is SYDVKM. The V gene lost 5 bases and the J gene lost 2 bases, with 13 bases spanning the gap. This CDR3 is built from 14 residues. The CDR3 region has the DNA TGTGCCAGCAGTCAAACTGACTTCGCCTACGAGCAGTACTTC. Residues: CASSQTDFAYEQYF.

This clonotype was seen many times. This beta chain is a stray sequence in a library constructed for alpha chains; its clone size is not meaningful. The J gene is TRBJ2-3, the V gene TRBV20-1; 11 bases agree with TRBD2. Looked up from germline, CDR1 is DFQATT and CDR2 is SNEGSKA (reference sequence). CDR3 length: 16 residues. V trimming: 2 bases; J trimming: 2 bases; junction bases outside the gene matches: 6. The CDR3 here is CSARTSGRSYTDTQYF. The CDR3 nucleotides read TGCAGTGCTAGAACTAGCGGGAGATCTTACACAGATACGCAGTATTTT.

This clonotype showed up many times. Because this beta chain is a stray read in a library intended to capture alpha chains, its abundance should not be given much weight. The chain couples TRBV7-3 to TRBJ2-1, with 11 bases that match TRBD1. V was pared by 6 bases and J by 8 bases, with 12 bases of the junction left unmatched. The CDR3 loop spans 16 amino acids. Germline V gene data show CDR1 as SGHTA and CDR2 as FQGTGA. The DNA for the CDR3 is TGTGCCAGCAGTCGATCCGGGACAGGGGGTTTGCATGAGCAGTTCTTC. Encoded protein: CASSRSGTGGLHEQFF.

In this sample, this clonotype turned up many times. Within a library made for alpha chains, this beta chain is off target, and its count is uninformative. The genes are TRBV11-2 and TRBJ2-5; the match to TRBD2 covers 7 bases. The V and J ends lost 5 bases and 0 bases, in that order; junction bases with no gene match: 9. The CDR3 runs to 16 residues. CDR1 SGHAT and CDR2 FQNNGV come from the germline V gene. The CDR3 region is CASSPNPSGNQETQYF. CDR3 sequence (DNA): TGTGCCAGCAGCCCGAACCCCAGCGGGAACCAAGAGACCCAGTACTTC.

This clonotype was recorded at least ten times. This beta chain came through as a stray read in a library set up for alpha chains, and its size says little. The chain employs TRBV29-1 and TRBJ1-1; the D gene is possibly TRBD1 (5 bases). CDR3 size: 12 residues. V lost 3 bases to trimming and J lost 10 bases, with 15 bases between them. Germline assignment: CDR1 SQVTM and CDR2 ANQGSEA. The CDR3 here is CSVDRVGGGAFF. CDR3 coding DNA: TGCAGCGTTGACCGGGTCGGGGGAGGAGCTTTCTTT.

This clonotype is labeled medium-sized. This beta chain is off target for a library built for alpha chains, so its abundance means little. The gene calls are TRBV27 and TRBJ2-3; no clear D gene. V was cut by 6 bases and J by 1 base, with 11 bases left in between. This CDR3 has 14 amino acids. Germline lookup yields CDR1 MNHEY and CDR2 SMNVEV (reference sequence). The CDR3 bases are TGTGCCAGCAGAACACCCTTGGGCACAGATACGCAGTATTTT. It codes for CASRTPLGTDTQYF.

This clonotype has a count of ten or more. A library prepared for alpha chains yielded this beta chain as an off-target read; its size is of little meaning. The chain uses TRBV20-1 and TRBJ2-3; 10 nucleotides agree with TRBD2. This CDR3 region has 17 residues. The V and J ends lost 0 bases and 3 bases, in that order; junction bases with no gene match: 9. Germline CDR1 is DFQATT and CDR2 is SNEGSKA (reference sequence). The CDR3 region is CSARDVSSGGVTDTQYF. In DNA, the CDR3 is TGCAGTGCTAGAGATGTGTCTAGCGGGGGAGTAACAGATACGCAGTATTTT.

The sample holds many counts of this clonotype. In a library made to pick up alpha chains, this beta chain is a stray read with a size that means little. V gene TRBV6-2 or TRBV6-3 combines with J gene TRBJ2-2; D is possibly TRBD2 (5 bases). The CDR3 contains 14 residues. The ends were cut back, 6 bases at V and 1 base at J, with 9 bases in the middle. CDR1 MNHEY and CDR2 SVGEGT come from the germline V gene. CDR3 bases: TGTGCCAGCAGGGGAGAAGGGAACACCGGGGAGCTGTTTTTT. Its translation is CASRGEGNTGELFF.

Relative to its sample, this clonotype is medium-sized. This beta chain was picked up by a library intended for alpha chains and is off target, so its count carries little meaning. The rearrangement joins TRBV6-2 or TRBV6-3 to TRBJ2-3, with D perhaps matching TRBD2 (5 bases). V was shortened by 6 bases and J by 4 bases, with 14 bases between the two germline ends. CDR1 and CDR2 (germline): MNHEY, SVGEGT. The CDR3 totals 14 residues. The CDR3 DNA reads TGTGCCAGCAGACCAACTAGTTATTCAGATACGCAGTATTTT. Protein: CASRPTSYSDTQYF.

This clonotype was picked up many times. This beta chain is a stray sequence in a library constructed for alpha chains; its clone size is not meaningful. This CDR3 reads CASSQGLNNEQFF. As DNA, the CDR3 is TGTGCCAGCAGCCAGGGACTAAACAATGAGCAGTTCTTC. The chain has TRBV3-1 and TRBJ2-1; 7 bases match TRBD2. J lost 5 bases, V lost 3 bases, and 1 base had no gene match. Germline V gene lookup returns CDR1 LGHDT and CDR2 YNNKEL (reference sequence). This CDR3 is 13 amino acids long.

In this sample, this clonotype turned up many times. With the library built for alpha chains, this beta chain is off target and its frequency is not meaningful. V is TRBV25-1 and J is TRBJ2-1, with TRBD2 matching over 9 bases. The germline gives CDR1 MGHDK, CDR2 SYGVNS. Trimming cost V 1 base and J 0 bases; bases outside gene matches: 7. CDR3 size: 18 residues. This CDR3 reads CASSEFAGGLSSYNEQFF. The CDR3 nucleotides are TGTGCCAGCAGTGAATTTGCGGGAGGGTTAAGCTCCTACAATGAGCAGTTCTTC. The entire variable domain, with the rest obtained from reference TRBV25-1 and TRBJ2-1, is as follows: EADIYQTPRYLVIGTGKKITLECSQTMGHDKMYWYQQDPGMELHLIHYSYGVNSTEKGDLSSESTVSRIRTEHFPLTLESARPSHTSQYLCASSEFAGGLSSYNEQFFGPGTRLTVL.

This clonotype occurred many times. A library made for alpha chains picked up this beta chain off target, so its size means little. This chain connects TRBV7-8 to TRBJ2-1; D unclear. Germline CDR1 SGHVS, CDR2 FQNEAQ. The CDR3 has 15 residues. V was clipped by 4 bases and J by 2 bases, with 12 bases between them. The CDR3 reads CASSSLVSPYNEQFF. The CDR3 nucleotides read TGTGCCAGCAGCTCCCTTGTTAGTCCCTACAATGAGCAGTTCTTC.

This clonotype rates as medium-sized. This beta chain appears as a stray read in a library generated for alpha chains; its size is not informative. This CDR3 reads CASSLADRMNTEAFF. The CDR3 DNA reads as TGTGCCAGCAGCTTAGCCGACAGGATGAACACTGAAGCTTTCTTT. The chain carries TRBV7-9 and TRBJ1-1, with D possibly TRBD1 on 6 matching bases. This CDR3 has 15 amino acids. Germline loops: CDR1 SEHNR, CDR2 FQNEAQ (reference sequence). V lost 0 bases, J lost 0 bases, and 8 bases lay in between.

There are many counts of this clonotype. A library made for alpha chains picked up this beta chain off target, so its size means little. The J gene is TRBJ2-1, the V gene TRBV4-1, with 7 bases that match TRBD2. CDR3 length: 15 amino acids. Germline V gene sequence: CDR1 MGHRA, CDR2 YSYEKL. The trim removed 1 base at V and 9 bases at J, leaving 9 bases unmatched. Here the CDR3 DNA reads TGCGCCAGCAGCCAAGGGAGCGGGATTGATCCTGAGCAGTTCTTC. This translates into CASSQGSGIDPEQFF.